This T cell receptor beta chain was captured by sequencing in a study of regulatory T cells in long-lasting Graves disease. Study summary: For under 3 months, newly diagnosed Graves' patients had been taking antithyroid drugs.

CDR3 length equals 14 residues. CDR1 is GTSNPN, CDR2 SVGIG, per germline (reference sequence). Trimming took off 4 bases at V and 5 bases at J, with 17 bases between the two ends. Arm-PCR with iRepertoire HTBI primers amplified the CDR3 regions for these TCR beta libraries. TCRdb passed the multiplex PCR reads through MiXCR, listing each CDR3 protein once. Here the sample spans roughly 500,000 distinct CDR3 sequences, about 13% being singletons. This clonotype was seen many times. Time point specified: newly diagnosed GD, antithyroid drugs for less than 3 months. From PBMCs, RNA was extracted and then used to make the TCR library. The peripheral blood volume drawn was 7.5 to 10 milliliters, and it was collected into EDTA tubes. The same sample was also studied in work on T cells in Graves' hyperthyroidism and ophthalmopathy. That work contributes: Clinicians diagnosed patients from clinical symptoms, serum thyroxine and TRAb, thyroid ultrasound and orbital computed tomography. In the first-round RT-PCR of the TCR CDR3, the HTBI primer set was used.

This chain links TRBV30 with TRBJ2-5, with TRBD1 as a possible D gene (6 bases). Sequencing used peripheral blood mononuclear cells (PBMCs), obtained at new diagnosis, from a patient treated with antithyroid drugs. This sequence was found in a man aged 25 to 40 with Graves disease. CDR3 sequence reads: CAWTLGGYGETQYF. The CDR3 DNA reads TGTGCCTGGACTCTAGGGGGATACGGGGAGACCCAGTACTTC. The whole variable domain, remainder taken from reference TRBV30 and TRBJ2-5, is SQTIHQWPATLVQPVGSPLSLECTVEGTSNPNLYWYRQAAGRGLQLLFYSVGIGQISSEVPQNLSASRPQDRQFILSSKKLLLSDSGFYLCAWTLGGYGETQYFGPGTRLLVL.